The 5 T cell receptor beta chains presented below share a single source sample, sequenced in a study of blood T cell repertoires in COVID-19. TCRdb's copy holds only in-frame clones and misses some; the assay was immunoSEQ multiplex PCR. The table shows tens of thousands of clones, with about 81% occurring only once. Sequences were obtained from peripheral blood. Receptors were obtained from a human donor in a cohort sampled during active COVID-19.

V and J are TRBV14 and TRBJ2-7; no firm D call. V shed 1 base and J shed 7 bases, with 11 bases lying between them. The CDR3 spans 13 residues. The germline V gene encodes CDR1 SGHDN and CDR2 FVKESK. The CDR3 DNA follows: TGTGCCAGCAGCCAAGGTGTGAAACGGGAGCAGTACTTC. It codes for CASSQGVKREQYF.

This chain uses TRBV27 with TRBJ2-5; maybe TRBD1 (7 bases). CDR1 MNHEY and CDR2 SMNVEV come from the germline V gene (reference sequence). The CDR3 is made up of 19 amino acids. V was cut by 2 bases and J by 5 bases, with 27 bases left in between. The CDR3 sequence is CASSLPPRPLQGRWETQYF. CDR3 in DNA: TGTGCCAGCAGTTTACCCCCACGGCCCCTACAGGGGAGGTGGGAGACCCAGTACTTC.

This sequence joins TRBV5-4 and TRBJ2-1; D gene ambiguous. V lost 2 bases and J lost 5, with 11 bases in between. Germline V gives CDR1 SGHNT, CDR2 YYREEE (reference sequence). This CDR3 is 14 amino acids long. The DNA of the CDR3 is TGTGCCAGCAGCTTCCCGACTTTGCACAATGAGCAGTTCTTC. Its translation: CASSFPTLHNEQFF.

V gene TRBV6-1 combines with J gene TRBJ1-6; possible D gene TRBD1, 5 bases. CDR3 size: 14 residues. Germline V gene data show CDR1 as MNHNS and CDR2 as SASEGT. Between the trimmed V and J ends, which lost 3 bases and 9 bases, there was a span of 12 bases. In nucleotides, the CDR3 is TGTGCCAGCAGTGATTGGGTCCAGGGTTCACCCCTCCACTTT. This sequence encodes CASSDWVQGSPLHF.

The chain links TRBV19 to TRBJ2-5; the D gene is possibly TRBD1 (6 bases). Germline-derived CDR1 and CDR2 are LNHDA and SQIVND (reference sequence). V gave up 5 bases and J gave up 5 bases, with 12 bases separating them. The CDR3 spans 13 residues. Here the CDR3 DNA reads TGTGCCAGTAGTCTACAGGGTATCGAGACCCAGTACTTC. Protein: CASSLQGIETQYF.